This T cell receptor (beta chain) stems from a study of identical twins. In TCRdb, the 5' RACE reads were re-called with MiXCR into one record per CDR3 protein. Seen here are nearly 650,000 distinct CDR3 sequences, less than 9% observed once, and the top ten hold over 1.5%. The table lists this clonotype with a few counts. The CDR3 totals 13 residues. The germline V gene has CDR1 ENHRY and CDR2 SYGVKD. V was trimmed by 9 bases and J by 0 bases, leaving 11 bases between them. This same sample was also taken into another study, of yellow fever vaccine responses in identical twins.

The chain joins TRBV10-3 to TRBJ1-1, with D tentatively TRBD1 (5 bases). The sequence was obtained from a woman between 18 and 29 years old in good health. The sample comprised PBMCs. The CDR3 reads CAITGTLNTEAFF. Here the CDR3 DNA reads TGTGCCATAACCGGGACCTTGAACACTGAAGCTTTCTTT.